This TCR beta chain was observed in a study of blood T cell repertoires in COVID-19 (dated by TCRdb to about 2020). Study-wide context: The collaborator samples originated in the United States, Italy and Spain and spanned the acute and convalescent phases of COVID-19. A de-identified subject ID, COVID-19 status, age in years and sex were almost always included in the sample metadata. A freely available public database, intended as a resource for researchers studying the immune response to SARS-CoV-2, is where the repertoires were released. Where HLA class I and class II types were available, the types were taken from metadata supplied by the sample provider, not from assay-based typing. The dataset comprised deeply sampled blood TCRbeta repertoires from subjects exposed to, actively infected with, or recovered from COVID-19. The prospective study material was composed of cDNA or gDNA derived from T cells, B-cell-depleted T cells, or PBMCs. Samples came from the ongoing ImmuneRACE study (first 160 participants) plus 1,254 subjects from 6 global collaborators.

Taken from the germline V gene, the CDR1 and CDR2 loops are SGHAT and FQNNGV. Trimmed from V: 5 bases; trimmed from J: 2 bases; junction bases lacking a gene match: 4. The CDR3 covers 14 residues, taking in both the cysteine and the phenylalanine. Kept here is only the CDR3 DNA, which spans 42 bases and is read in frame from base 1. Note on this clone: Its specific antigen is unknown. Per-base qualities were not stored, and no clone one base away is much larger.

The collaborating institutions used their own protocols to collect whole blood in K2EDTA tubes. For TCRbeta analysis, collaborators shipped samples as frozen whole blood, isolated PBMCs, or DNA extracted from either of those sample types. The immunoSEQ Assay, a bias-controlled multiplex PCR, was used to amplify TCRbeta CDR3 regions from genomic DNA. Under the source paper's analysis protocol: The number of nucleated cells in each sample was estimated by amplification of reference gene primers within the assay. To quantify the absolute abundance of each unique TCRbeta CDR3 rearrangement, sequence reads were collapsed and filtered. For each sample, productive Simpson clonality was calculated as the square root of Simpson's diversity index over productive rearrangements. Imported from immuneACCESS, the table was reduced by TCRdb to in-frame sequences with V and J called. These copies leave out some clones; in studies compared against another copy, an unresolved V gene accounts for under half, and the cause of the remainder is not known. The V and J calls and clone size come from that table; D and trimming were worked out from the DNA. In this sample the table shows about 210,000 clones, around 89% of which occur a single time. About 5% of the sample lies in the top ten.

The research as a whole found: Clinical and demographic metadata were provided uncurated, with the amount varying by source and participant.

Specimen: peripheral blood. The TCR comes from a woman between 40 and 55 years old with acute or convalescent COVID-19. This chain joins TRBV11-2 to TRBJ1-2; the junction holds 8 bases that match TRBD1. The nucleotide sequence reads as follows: TGTGCCAGCAGCCGGACAGGGCTCAACTATGGCTACACCTTC. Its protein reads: CASSRTGLNYGYTF.